These 12 T cell receptor beta chains originate from one sample sequenced in a study of CD8 T cells in Susac syndrome. About 0.45 to 1 ug RNA was reverse transcribed with random hexamers. TCRdb re-called the immunoSEQ multiplex PCR reads through MiXCR, storing one row per CDR3 protein. The table records around 300,000 distinct CDR3 sequences, about 82% of them present only once. Sequences were obtained from CD8+ T cells from PBMCs. Receptors originate from a human donor with multiple sclerosis.

This clonotype was seen once. The V call is TRBV27, the J call TRBJ2-1, with 12 positions matching TRBD2. V was clipped by 4 bases and J by 2 bases; unmatched bases: 12. This CDR3 has 19 amino acids. The germline V gene has CDR1 MNHEY and CDR2 SMNVEV (reference sequence). CDR3 in DNA: TGTGCCAGCAGTTCACGGACTAGCGGGAATACCCCTACCTACAATGAGCAGTTCTTC. Residues: CASSSRTSGNTPTYNEQFF.

The chain carries TRBV4-3 and TRBJ1-4, with 9 bases aligning to TRBD1. J gave up 6 bases and V 4 bases, and 18 bases lay outside the gene matches. Per germline, CDR1 LGHNA and CDR2 YSLEER. The CDR3 is 19 amino acids. The CDR3 DNA follows: TGCGCCAGCAGCCCGATAAGACAGGGGGACGTTCAAGGGGATGAAAAACTGTTTTTT. Translated: CASSPIRQGDVQGDEKLFF.

This chain links TRBV9 with TRBJ2-2, with 7 nucleotides matching TRBD1. CDR3 length: 17 amino acids. Germline values: CDR1 SGDLS, CDR2 YYNGEE. J was trimmed by 5 bases and V by 0 bases; bases with no gene match: 10. The CDR3 here is CASSVEERQGRTGELFF. CDR3 in DNA: TGTGCCAGCAGCGTAGAAGAAAGACAGGGTCGAACCGGGGAGCTGTTTTTT.

The J gene is TRBJ1-6, the V gene TRBV28, with a weak D call TRBD1 (5 bases). The V and J ends lost 6 bases and 14 bases respectively, with 17 bases between them. The CDR3 has 13 amino acids. Per germline, CDR1 MDHEN and CDR2 SYDVKM. The DNA of the CDR3 is TGTGCCAGCAGAGGAACAGGCGGGGGGACCCTCCACTTT. Translating gives CASRGTGGGTLHF.

The rearrangement joins TRBV11-1 to TRBJ2-7, with 13 positions matching TRBD2. Germline assignment: CDR1 SGHAT and CDR2 FQDESV (reference sequence). V lost 1 base, J lost 0 bases, and 15 bases stayed unmatched. The CDR3 sequence is 21 residues long. The CDR3 protein is CASSLVPGTSGISPSSYEQYF. DNA for the CDR3: TGTGCCAGCAGCTTAGTACCCGGGACTAGCGGGATTTCTCCGAGCTCCTACGAGCAGTACTTC.

The chain has TRBV7-3 and TRBJ2-1, with 7 positions matching TRBD1. J gave up 3 bases and V 4 bases, and 12 bases lay outside the gene matches. The CDR3 runs 17 residues. Germline lookup yields CDR1 SGHTA and CDR2 FQGTGA. The CDR3 DNA is TGTGCCAGCAGCTCTAATAGGGGGCCAGCGGACTACAATGAGCAGTTCTTC. Protein product: CASSSNRGPADYNEQFF.

The V and J genes are TRBV5-1 and TRBJ2-3, with D possibly TRBD1 on 6 matching bases. There are 15 residues in the CDR3. Trimming took 2 bases from V and 4 from J, leaving 14 bases between them. Germline CDR1 and CDR2: SGHRS and YFSETQ. The CDR3 loop is CASSFFWTVPDTQYF. CDR3 coding DNA: TGCGCCAGCAGCTTTTTTTGGACAGTCCCAGATACGCAGTATTTT.

Details on this clonotype: Likely a read error: the CDR3 ends without its conserved phenylalanine or tryptophan. The chain employs TRBV7-9 and TRBJ2-6; weak D call: TRBD2 (6 bases). Germline values: CDR1 SEHNR, CDR2 FQNEAQ (reference sequence). This CDR3 is 17 amino acids long. V was trimmed by 0 bases and J by 1 base, leaving 10 bases between them. CDR3 region: CASSLAPGVSGANVLTL. The CDR3 DNA follows: TGTGCCAGCAGCTTAGCGCCGGGAGTTTCTGGGGCCAACGTCCTGACTCTC.

The V and J genes are TRBV27 and TRBJ2-7; D possibly matches TRBD1 or TRBD2 (5 bases each). The germline V and J ends were trimmed by 7 bases and 6 bases, with 16 bases remaining between them. This CDR3 contains 13 residues. Germline values: CDR1 MNHEY, CDR2 SMNVEV (reference sequence). CDR3 loop: CASTGPSVLEQYF. The CDR3 DNA is TGTGCCAGCACGGGACCCTCAGTACTCGAGCAGTACTTC.

The V and J genes are TRBV27 and TRBJ2-6, with D unresolved. The CDR3 has 14 amino acids. CDR1 is MNHEY, CDR2 SMNVEV, per germline (reference sequence). V lost 5 bases to trimming and J lost 0 bases, with 5 bases between them. The CDR3, as DNA: TGTGCCAGCAGTCATAGCTCTGGGGCCAACGTCCTGACTTTC. It encodes CASSHSSGANVLTF.

This clonotype has a single count. The chain employs TRBV6-2 or TRBV6-3 and TRBJ2-2; TRBD1 matches 9 bases. Germline CDR1 reads MNHEY; CDR2 reads SVGEGT. This CDR3 is built from 15 residues. V dropped 6 bases and J dropped 7; count of bases not matched to a gene: 9. CDR3 loop: CASSRDRAFVGELFF. CDR3 sequence (DNA): TGTGCCAGCAGCCGGGACAGGGCTTTCGTCGGGGAGCTGTTTTTT.

The chain uses TRBV11-2 and TRBJ1-3; D uncertain. The CDR3 runs 15 residues. V was pared by 1 base and J by 0 bases, with 7 bases between. The germline V gene encodes CDR1 SGHAT and CDR2 FQNNGV. The CDR3 here is CASSLGTVSGNTIYF. In nucleotides, the CDR3 is TGTGCCAGCAGCTTAGGGACGGTCTCTGGAAACACCATATATTTT.